These 15 T cell receptor beta chains came from one sample sequenced in a study of regulatory T cells in long-lasting Graves disease. Noted time point: persistent/refractory GD, antithyroid drugs over 5 years with positive TRAb. Generation of the TCR library employed RNA extracted from PBMCs. To make TCR beta libraries, researchers used iRepertoire HTBI primers and Arm-PCR of CDR3 regions. Each CDR3 protein is one row after TCRdb ran MiXCR on the multiplex PCR reads. The sample lists approximately 440,000 distinct CDR3 sequences; about a quarter were seen once. The specimen comprised peripheral blood mononuclear cells (PBMCs), sampled when the disease was refractory, from a patient treated with antithyroid drugs. These receptors came from a female donor with Graves disease.

Comment on this clonotype: Given a much more abundant clone one base away, this may be a read error. CDR3 residues: CASSVAGVLSSGANVLTF. The CDR3 DNA reads as TGTGCCAGCAGTGTGGCAGGGGTCCTCTCCTCTGGGGCCAACGTCCTGACTTTC. The rearrangement uses TRBV12-3 or TRBV12-4 and TRBJ2-6; tentative D call: TRBD1 (6 bases). CDR3 length: 18 amino acids. Trimming cost V 5 bases and J 0 bases, with 17 bases left between them.

Only a few counts were recorded for this clonotype. The J gene is TRBJ2-2, the V gene TRBV11-2; the D gene is possibly TRBD1 (6 bases). Germline V CDR1 and CDR2: SGHAT, FQNNGV. The CDR3 is made up of 15 amino acids. The ends were cut back, 4 bases at V and 2 bases at J, with 11 bases in the middle. The CDR3 sequence: CASSYGQINTGELFF. Written as DNA, the CDR3 is TGTGCCAGCAGCTACGGACAGATTAACACCGGGGAGCTGTTTTTT.

With regard to this clonotype: With a much larger clone just one base away, this may be a read error. CDR3 sequence (DNA): TGTGCCAGCACACCGGGACAGGGGGCTTCCTACGGCTACGCCTTC. Protein product: CASTPGQGASYGYAF. V is TRBV19 and J is TRBJ1-2, with 12 bases fitting TRBD1. CDR3 size: 15 residues. Germline CDR1 is LNHDA and CDR2 is SQIVND (reference sequence).

This clonotype was picked up many times. The genes are TRBV20-1 and TRBJ2-7; 8 bases align to TRBD2. Germline V gene data show CDR1 as DFQATT and CDR2 as SNEGSKA (reference sequence). This CDR3 comprises 15 residues. Losses at the gene ends were 0 bases for V and 5 bases for J; bases not matched to a gene: 9. This CDR3 is CSARDWGTSSHEQYF. The CDR3 nucleotides read TGCAGTGCTAGAGATTGGGGGACTAGTTCTCACGAGCAGTACTTC.

This clonotype was found many times. The rearrangement links TRBV24-1 to TRBJ2-7, with TRBD2 matching over 13 bases. The J segment lost 2 bases and the V segment lost 4 bases, leaving 7 bases of the junction unmatched. Germline V gene lookup returns CDR1 KGHDR and CDR2 SFDVKD. The CDR3 has 17 residues. The CDR3 region is CATSEQTSGRLTYEQYF. CDR3 DNA sequence: TGTGCCACCAGTGAGCAGACTAGCGGGAGGCTTACCTACGAGCAGTACTTC.

The V call is TRBV28, the J call TRBJ1-2; 10 nucleotides align to TRBD1. The CDR3 is made up of 15 amino acids. In germline, CDR1 is MDHEN, CDR2 SYDVKM. The V and J ends lost 5 bases and 4 bases, in that order; junction bases with no gene match: 7. The CDR3 bases are TGTGCCAGCAGTGAACTGACAGGGGGCGGCTATGGCTACACCTTC. Its protein product is CASSELTGGGYGYTF.

The table lists this clonotype with many counts. The CDR3 region is CASRRDVLDGYTF. The CDR3 bases are TGTGCCAGCAGAAGGGACGTTCTCGATGGCTACACCTTC. The chain has TRBV28 and TRBJ1-2, with D perhaps TRBD1 (5 bases). This CDR3 comprises 13 residues. Germline-derived CDR1 and CDR2 are MDHEN and SYDVKM. Trimming removed 6 bases from V and 6 bases from J, with 14 bases in between.

This clonotype was observed a few times. V and J are TRBV27 and TRBJ2-7; D remains unclear. V shed 3 bases and J shed 6 bases, with 15 bases lying between them. CDR3 length equals 14 residues. Germline-derived CDR1 and CDR2 are MNHEY and SMNVEV (reference sequence). The CDR3 is CASSFTLYVGEQYF. The CDR3 DNA sequence: TGTGCCAGCAGTTTTACACTCTACGTGGGCGAGCAGTACTTC.

This clonotype occurred many times. The CDR3 bases are TGTGCCAGCAGTACACCCGGGACATCGGACAGATACGAGCAGTACTTC. Amino acid sequence: CASSTPGTSDRYEQYF. This rearrangement joins TRBV28 to TRBJ2-7; weak D call: TRBD1 (6 bases). Germline V lookup: CDR1 MDHEN, CDR2 SYDVKM. The CDR3 runs to 16 residues. Trimming removed 5 bases at V and 4 bases at J, with 21 bases between.

The chain employs TRBV15 and TRBJ1-5, with a possible D match to TRBD1 (5 bases). This CDR3 spans 15 amino acids. The V end lost 1 base, the J end lost 3 bases, and 10 bases lay between the germline ends. Germline CDR1 and CDR2: LNHNV and YYDKDF (reference sequence). DNA of the CDR3: TGTGCCACCAGCAGAGTCGAGGGGACCAATCAGCCCCAGCATTTT. Translated: CATSRVEGTNQPQHF. Complete variable domain (other parts from reference TRBV15 and TRBJ1-5): DAMVIQNPRYQVTQFGKPVTLSCSQTLNHNVMYWYQQKSSQAPKLLFHYYDKDFNNEADTPDNFQSRRPNTSFCFLDIRSPGLGDTAMYLCATSRVEGTNQPQHFGDGTRLSIL.

This clonotype was seen at least ten times. V usage is TRBV2 and J usage is TRBJ1-3; D is unresolved. The germline V gene encodes CDR1 SNHLY and CDR2 FYNNEI. Trimming shortened V by 3 bases and J by 5 bases, and 8 bases separated the two germline ends. CDR3 length: 13 residues. The CDR3 protein is CASSENDRNTIYF. In nucleotides, the CDR3 is TGTGCCAGCAGTGAGAACGACCGAAACACCATATATTTT.

This clonotype was found a few times. The chain recombines TRBV7-9 with TRBJ2-7; D possibly corresponds to TRBD1 (5 bases). Trimming took off 0 bases at V and 2 bases at J, with 14 bases between the two ends. The CDR3 contains 16 residues. Germline V CDR1 and CDR2: SEHNR, FQNEAQ (reference sequence). Here the CDR3 reads CASSLALAGFTYEQYF. DNA for the CDR3: TGTGCCAGCAGCTTAGCGCTGGCAGGGTTTACCTACGAGCAGTACTTC.

This clonotype showed up many times. The DNA of the CDR3 is TGCAGTGCTAGCCCCGCAGAGACCCAGTACTTC. This translates into CSASPAETQYF. The rearrangement uses TRBV20-1 and TRBJ2-5; D is undetermined. Trimming took 3 bases from V and 4 from J, leaving 6 bases between them. The germline V gene encodes CDR1 DFQATT and CDR2 SNEGSKA (reference sequence). The length of the CDR3 is 11 residues.

This clonotype was counted only a few times. The chain has TRBV12-3 or TRBV12-4 and TRBJ2-1, with D maybe TRBD2 (6 bases). The CDR3 is 14 amino acids. With 3 bases removed from V and 6 bases from J, the gap between germline ends came to 12 bases. In nucleotides, the CDR3 is TGTGCCAGCAGTTTTGGGGGGTCCGGCAATGAGCAGTTCTTC. Translated: CASSFGGSGNEQFF.

The chain links TRBV27 to TRBJ2-7, with TRBD1 identical over 9 bases. The CDR3 consists of 14 residues. With 6 bases clipped from V and 2 bases from J, the junction kept 5 bases outside the gene matches. The germline CDR1 and CDR2 sequences are MNHEY and SMNVEV (reference sequence). The CDR3 bases are TGTGCCAGCAGCCGACAGGGGGTGACCTACGAGCAGTACTTC. This encodes CASSRQGVTYEQYF.